The present TCR beta chain was sequenced within a study of blood T cell repertoires in COVID-19. Study as a whole: T cells, B-cell-depleted T cells, or PBMCs supplied cDNA or gDNA.

The J segment lost 4 bases and the V segment lost 6 bases, leaving 3 bases of the junction unmatched. This CDR3 has 13 amino acids. In germline, CDR1 is SNHLY, CDR2 FYNNEI. In the case of this clone: This sample also contains other DNA sequences that code for the same CDR3.

Some clones are missing from TCRdb's copy, which holds only in-frame ones; the method was immunoSEQ multiplex PCR. The repertoire has 50,000 to 70,000 clones, 75% to 85% of them found once; the top ten carry about 6%. The TCR sequence derives from a woman aged 60-75 years with acute or convalescent COVID-19. The sample taken for sequencing was peripheral blood. The chain couples TRBV2 to TRBJ1-5; 7 positions agree with TRBD1. CDR3 region: CASRGQLNQPQHF. For the CDR3, the DNA is TGTGCCAGCAGGGGACAGCTTAATCAGCCCCAGCATTTT.